The entry below describes one T cell receptor beta chain. Its antigen is currently unknown. V lost 3 bases, J lost 6 bases, and 14 bases lay in between. Germline V CDR1 and CDR2: GTSNPN, SVGIG (reference sequence). CDR3 length: 13 residues. This sample was included in a study of CD8+ T cells in alopecia areata. Study in general: The drug, oral tofacitinib, was given to treated patients at 5 to 10 mg twice daily. Study-wide results and limits: Sequencing of scalp samples also captures resident alphabeta T cells of normal skin.

Sequencing templates came from extracted RNA that was reverse transcribed into cDNA. The protocol was immunoSEQ multiplex PCR, while the TCRdb copy is restricted to in-frame clones and leaves out a portion. The data contain about 120,000 clones, approximately 38% of them singletons. Sequencing was carried out using CD4+ T cells sorted from blood. The TCR originated in a human donor with alopecia areata. This chain links TRBV30 with TRBJ1-1; maybe TRBD1 (6 bases). CDR3 region: CAWSLHRDSEAFF. The CDR3 DNA sequence: TGTGCCTGGAGCTTGCACAGGGACTCTGAAGCTTTCTTT.